This entry lists 21 T cell receptor beta chains sequenced from one sample in a study of regulatory T cells in long-lasting Graves disease. The TCR beta library used iRepertoire HTBI primers with Arm-PCR amplification of CDR3. TCRdb passed the multiplex PCR reads through MiXCR, listing each CDR3 protein once. The table records 200,000 to 250,000 distinct CDR3 sequences, around 16% of them present only once. Time point meaning: newly diagnosed GD, antithyroid drugs for less than 3 months. With RNA extracted from PBMCs as input, the TCR library was made. The sample here was peripheral blood mononuclear cells (PBMCs), taken at new diagnosis, from a patient treated with antithyroid drugs. These receptors were collected from a female donor with Graves disease.

As regards this clonotype: This may stem from a read error, because a much larger clone lies one nucleotide away. The chain uses TRBV14 and TRBJ1-1, with D possibly being TRBD1 (5 bases). V shed 4 bases and J shed 7 bases, with 13 bases lying between them. The germline CDR1 and CDR2 sequences are SGHDN and FVKESK. The CDR3 sequence is 13 residues long. The CDR3 coding sequence is TGTGCCAGCAGCCCTTGGTGGGGGGATGAAGCTTTCTTT. As protein: CASSPWWGDEAFF.

Note on this clonotype: A far more abundant clone sits one base away, making this likely a read error. The chain has TRBV7-2 and TRBJ2-7; TRBD2 matches 8 bases. Germline V gives CDR1 SGHTA, CDR2 FQGNSA. The CDR3 runs 17 residues. V gave up 4 bases and J gave up 6 bases; unmatched junction bases: 17. CDR3 protein: CASSSQSGTRRFGEQYV. In DNA, the CDR3 is TGTGCCAGCAGCTCTCAATCCGGGACTAGGCGCTTCGGCGAGCAGTACGTC.

This clonotype has ten or more counts. A read error may produce the germline difference seen at one junction end. This sequence joins TRBV6-2 or TRBV6-3 and TRBJ2-4; 8 positions match TRBD2. Germline CDR1 is MNHEY and CDR2 is SVGEGT. CDR3 length: 15 amino acids. The DNA of the CDR3 is TGTGCCAGCAGTTACTCCCCGGGACTAGAACCCCTTAGGAACTTC. Amino acids: CASSYSPGLEPLRNF.

This clonotype came up a few times. This sequence joins TRBV9 and TRBJ2-1; 16 positions match TRBD2. Per germline, CDR1 SGDLS and CDR2 YYNGEE. CDR3 length: 18 amino acids. V shed 3 bases, J shed 7 bases, and the junction held 10 bases outside the gene matches. The CDR3 nucleotides read TGTGCCAGCAGCGCAGGGGGACTAGCGGGAGGGGGTACGAATGAGCAGTTCTTC. Translation: CASSAGGLAGGGTNEQFF.

This clonotype was seen a handful of times. The chain is built from TRBV14 and TRBJ1-3; D not resolved. The CDR3 runs to 16 residues. V was clipped by 3 bases and J by 0 bases, with 12 bases between them. Germline V gene data show CDR1 as SGHDN and CDR2 as FVKESK. The CDR3 coding sequence is TGTGCCAGCAGCCAGTCCCCAGCAGGCTCTGGAAACACCATATATTTT. Translation: CASSQSPAGSGNTIYF.

This clonotype was seen ten or more times. The chain links TRBV6-1 to TRBJ2-3; D may be TRBD2 (5 bases). The CDR3 has 17 amino acids. Trimming stripped 6 bases from V and 2 bases from J, with 21 bases between. Germline CDR1 and CDR2: MNHNS and SASEGT. CDR3 coding DNA: TGTGCCAGCAGAGACCACGGAGGTGTGGGAAACACAGATACGCAGTATTTT. Its translation is CASRDHGGVGNTDTQYF.

This chain links TRBV14 with TRBJ2-7, with 10 bases that match TRBD2. The CDR3 runs to 15 residues. The trim removed 0 bases at V and 4 bases at J, leaving 3 bases unmatched. CDR1 and CDR2 from the germline V gene are SGHDN and FVKESK. CDR3 residues: CASSQDPAGGYEQYF. Written as DNA, the CDR3 is TGTGCCAGCAGCCAAGATCCAGCGGGAGGGTACGAGCAGTACTTC.

The sample holds many counts of this clonotype. The rearrangement links TRBV3-1 to TRBJ2-3, with D maybe TRBD1 (6 bases). Between the trimmed V and J ends, which lost 4 bases and 6 bases, there was a span of 8 bases. The CDR3 has 12 amino acids. The germline CDR1 and CDR2 sequences are LGHDT and YNNKEL (reference sequence). As DNA, the CDR3 is TGTGCCAGCAGCCCACAGGGCGATACGCAGTATTTT. It yields the protein CASSPQGDTQYF.

This clonotype has more than one count but fewer than ten. This may be a read error, as it is one base from a much larger clone. V gene TRBV11-2 combines with J gene TRBJ2-6; no reliable D call. The V gene lost 5 bases and the J gene lost 1 base, with 12 bases spanning the gap. Germline V gene data show CDR1 as SGHAT and CDR2 as FQNNGV. This CDR3 is built from 16 residues. As DNA, the CDR3 is TGTGCCAGCAGCCTTGTCGGCTATTCTGGGGCCAACGTCCTGACTTTC. Encoded protein: CASSLVGYSGANVLTF.

Concerning this clonotype: A much larger clone lies a single base off, so this may be a read error. This rearrangement joins TRBV7-2 to TRBJ2-1; 8 bases agree with TRBD2. The germline gives CDR1 SGHTA, CDR2 FQGNSA. The CDR3 totals 14 residues. The CDR3 sequence is CASRSGGRYDEQFF. In DNA form, the CDR3 reads TGTGCCAGCAGAAGCGGGGGACGCTACGATGAGCAGTTCTTC.

This clonotype was counted a few times. This rearrangement joins TRBV20-1 to TRBJ2-7; 9 bases match TRBD2. V gave up 4 bases and J gave up 6 bases; unmatched junction bases: 13. The CDR3 runs 15 residues. Germline CDR1 reads DFQATT; CDR2 reads SNEGSKA (reference sequence). CDR3 in amino acids: CSAKPLGEREVEQYF. In DNA, the CDR3 is TGCAGTGCTAAACCCTTGGGGGAGCGGGAGGTCGAGCAGTACTTC.

The rearrangement joins TRBV9 to TRBJ2-7, with 8 bases aligning to TRBD2. CDR3 length: 13 amino acids. CDR1 is SGDLS, CDR2 YYNGEE, per germline. V was clipped by 4 bases and J by 2 bases; unmatched bases: 2. The CDR3 bases are TGTGCCAGCAGCCGGGGGGGGGCCTACGAGCAGTACTTC. It encodes CASSRGGAYEQYF.

This clonotype was counted at least ten times. V gene TRBV11-2 combines with J gene TRBJ2-1; weak D call: TRBD2 (6 bases). CDR3 length equals 17 residues. Trimming cost V 5 bases and J 0 bases, with 17 bases left between them. Germline V gene sequence: CDR1 SGHAT, CDR2 FQNNGV. The CDR3 DNA sequence: TGTGCCAGCAGCCCCCTTGGGGCGGGGAGCTCCTACAATGAGCAGTTCTTC. Translation gives CASSPLGAGSSYNEQFF.

This clonotype was seen only a few times. The genes are TRBV19 and TRBJ2-3, with a tentative D call TRBD1 (5 bases). CDR1 and CDR2 (germline): LNHDA, SQIVND (reference sequence). This CDR3 region has 15 residues. The ends were cut back, 3 bases at V and 1 base at J, with 11 bases in the middle. The DNA of the CDR3 is TGTGCCAGTAGTATTGGGGCTGGAGGCACAGATACGCAGTATTTT. Its translation: CASSIGAGGTDTQYF.

This clonotype showed up many times. J is TRBJ1-2 and V is TRBV3-1; no reliable D call. The V end lost 0 bases, the J end lost 12 bases, and 11 bases lay between the germline ends. Per germline, CDR1 LGHDT and CDR2 YNNKEL (reference sequence). The CDR3 covers 12 residues. The CDR3 here is CASSQEFIGHTF. The CDR3 DNA sequence: TGTGCCAGCAGCCAAGAGTTCATAGGACACACCTTC.

This clonotype was observed at least ten times. The chain recombines TRBV24-1 with TRBJ2-3; the match to TRBD1 covers 11 bases. The V and J ends lost 3 bases and 3 bases, in that order; junction bases with no gene match: 4. This CDR3 is built from 16 residues. CDR1 and CDR2 (germline): KGHDR, SFDVKD. CDR3 bases: TGTGCCACCAGTGATCGGACAGGGGGCTTTACAGATACGCAGTATTTT. Its translation is CATSDRTGGFTDTQYF.

This clonotype appeared many times. V is TRBV2 and J is TRBJ2-1, with D maybe TRBD1 (5 bases). The CDR3 sequence is 11 residues long. The V gene's germline CDR1 is SNHLY and CDR2 FYNNEI. Trimming took 3 bases from V and 12 from J, leaving 9 bases between them. The CDR3 bases are TGTGCCAGCAGTGACCTGGGGCGGCAGTTCTTC. Its translation is CASSDLGRQFF.

This clonotype was seen many times. The chain joins TRBV6-1 to TRBJ1-2; D is possibly TRBD1 (5 bases). This CDR3 is 13 amino acids long. The ends were cut back, 6 bases at V and 1 base at J, with 9 bases in the middle. Germline lookup yields CDR1 MNHNS and CDR2 SASEGT. The CDR3 region is CASSREFNYGYTF. CDR3 sequence (DNA): TGTGCCAGCAGCAGGGAGTTTAACTATGGCTACACCTTC.

This chain uses TRBV6-2 or TRBV6-3 with TRBJ2-7, with 9 nucleotides matching TRBD1. Germline V gene data show CDR1 as MNHEY and CDR2 as SVGEGT. Germline trimming cut 5 bases from V and 4 bases from J; bases unmatched to any gene: 6. This CDR3 has 14 amino acids. The CDR3 here is CASSDRGGGYEQYF. For the CDR3, the DNA is TGTGCCAGCAGTGACAGGGGGGGCGGATACGAGCAGTACTTC.

Worth noting for this clonotype: Possible read error: a much larger clone is one base away. The J gene is TRBJ2-7, the V gene TRBV6-1; TRBD2 agrees at 7 bases. The V and J ends lost 2 bases and 5 bases, in that order; junction bases with no gene match: 6. CDR3 length: 14 residues. Germline lookup yields CDR1 MNHNS and CDR2 SASEGT. This chain's CDR3 is CASSERGVLNEQYF. The CDR3 region has the DNA TGTGCCAGCAGTGAACGGGGGGTCCTGAACGAGCAGTACTTC.

This clonotype came up a few times. J is TRBJ2-3 and V is TRBV6-2 or TRBV6-3; D not resolved. In germline, CDR1 is MNHEY, CDR2 SVGEGT. Trimming removed 8 bases from V and 2 bases from J, with 11 bases in between. This CDR3 is built from 13 residues. The CDR3 sequence is CASVHGSTDTQYF. The CDR3 nucleotides read TGTGCCAGCGTACACGGATCCACAGATACGCAGTATTTT.